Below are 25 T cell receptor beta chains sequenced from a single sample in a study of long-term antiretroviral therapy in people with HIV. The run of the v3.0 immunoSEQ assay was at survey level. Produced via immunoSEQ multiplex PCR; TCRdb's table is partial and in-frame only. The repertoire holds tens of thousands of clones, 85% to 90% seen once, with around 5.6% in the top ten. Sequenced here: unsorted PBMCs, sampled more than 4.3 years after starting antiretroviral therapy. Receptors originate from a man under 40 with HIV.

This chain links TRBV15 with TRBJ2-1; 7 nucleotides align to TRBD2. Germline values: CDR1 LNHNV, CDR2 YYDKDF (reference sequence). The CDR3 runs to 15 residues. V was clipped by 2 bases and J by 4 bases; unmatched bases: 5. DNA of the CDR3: TGTGCCACCAGCAGACAGCGGGATTATTACAATGAGCAGTTCTTC. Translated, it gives CATSRQRDYYNEQFF.

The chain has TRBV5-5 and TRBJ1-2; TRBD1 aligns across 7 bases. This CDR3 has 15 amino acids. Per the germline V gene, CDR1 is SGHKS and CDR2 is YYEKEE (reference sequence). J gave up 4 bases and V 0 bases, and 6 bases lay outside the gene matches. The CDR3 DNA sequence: TGTGCCAGCAGCTTGGGGGCAGGGGGTGGCTATGGCTACACCTTC. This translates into CASSLGAGGGYGYTF.

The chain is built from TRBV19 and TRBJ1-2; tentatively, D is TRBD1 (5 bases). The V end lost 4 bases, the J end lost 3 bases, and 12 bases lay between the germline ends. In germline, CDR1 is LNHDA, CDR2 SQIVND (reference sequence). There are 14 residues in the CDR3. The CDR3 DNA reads TGTGCCAGTAGTAAACGGGGCGGACACTATGGCTACACCTTC. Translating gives CASSKRGGHYGYTF.

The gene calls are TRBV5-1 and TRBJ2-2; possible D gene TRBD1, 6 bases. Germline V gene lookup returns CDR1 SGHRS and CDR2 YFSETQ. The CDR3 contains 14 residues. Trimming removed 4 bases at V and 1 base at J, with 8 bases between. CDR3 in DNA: TGCGCCAGCAGCCTGGGACAGAACACCGGGGAGCTGTTTTTT. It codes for CASSLGQNTGELFF. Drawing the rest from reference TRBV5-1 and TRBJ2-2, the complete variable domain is KAGVTQTPRYLIKTRGQQVTLSCSPISGHRSVSWYQQTPGQGLQFLFEYFSETQRNKGNFPGRFSGRQFSNSRSEMNVSTLELGDSALYLCASSLGQNTGELFFGEGSRLTVL.

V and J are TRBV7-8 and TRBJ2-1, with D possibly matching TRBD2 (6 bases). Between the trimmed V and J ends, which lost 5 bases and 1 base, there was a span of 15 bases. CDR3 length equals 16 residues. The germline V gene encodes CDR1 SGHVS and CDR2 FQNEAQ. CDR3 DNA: TGTGCCAGCAGCCCCATTGGCCTAGCGTCCTACAATGAGCAGTTCTTC. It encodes CASSPIGLASYNEQFF.

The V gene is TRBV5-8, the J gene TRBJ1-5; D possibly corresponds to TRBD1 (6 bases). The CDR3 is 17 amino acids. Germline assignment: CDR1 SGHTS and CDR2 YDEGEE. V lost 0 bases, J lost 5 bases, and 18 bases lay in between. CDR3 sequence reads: CASSLVFSGGGDQPQHF. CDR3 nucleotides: TGTGCCAGCAGCTTGGTCTTCTCGGGGGGCGGTGATCAGCCCCAGCATTTT. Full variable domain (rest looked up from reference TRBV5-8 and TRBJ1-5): EAGVTQSPTHLIKTRGQQATLRCSPISGHTSVYWYQQALGLGLQFLLWYDEGEERNRGNFPPRFSGRQFPNYSSELNVNALELEDSALYLCASSLVFSGGGDQPQHFGDGTRLSIL.

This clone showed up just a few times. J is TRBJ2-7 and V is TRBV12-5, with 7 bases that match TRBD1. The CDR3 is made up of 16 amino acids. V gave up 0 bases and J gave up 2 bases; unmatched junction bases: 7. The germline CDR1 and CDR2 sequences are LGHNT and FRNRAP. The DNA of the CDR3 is TGTGCTAGTGGTTTGGTACAGGGGCCCCTACCCTACGAGCAGTACTTC. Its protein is CASGLVQGPLPYEQYF.

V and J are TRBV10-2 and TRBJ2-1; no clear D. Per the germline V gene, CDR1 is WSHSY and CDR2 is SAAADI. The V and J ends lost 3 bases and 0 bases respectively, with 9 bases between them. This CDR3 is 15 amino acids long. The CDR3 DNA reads TGCGCCAGCAGTGACAAGAAGAGCTCCTACAATGAGCAGTTCTTC. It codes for CASSDKKSSYNEQFF.

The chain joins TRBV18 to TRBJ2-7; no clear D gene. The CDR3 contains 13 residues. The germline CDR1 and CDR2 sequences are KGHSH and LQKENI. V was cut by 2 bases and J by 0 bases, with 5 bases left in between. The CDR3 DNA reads TGTGCCAGCTCACCATCGGACTCCTACGAGCAGTACTTC. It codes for CASSPSDSYEQYF.

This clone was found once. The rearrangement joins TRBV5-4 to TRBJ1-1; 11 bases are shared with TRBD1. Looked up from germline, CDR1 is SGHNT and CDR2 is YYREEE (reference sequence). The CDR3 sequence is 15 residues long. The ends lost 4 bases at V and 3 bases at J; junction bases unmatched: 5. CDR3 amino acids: CASSPGQGVHTEAFF. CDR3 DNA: TGTGCCAGCAGCCCGGGACAGGGGGTTCACACTGAAGCTTTCTTT.

This chain's CDR3 is CASSSGTGEQPQHF. CDR3 sequence (DNA): TGTGCCAGCAGCTCTGGGACAGGGGAACAGCCCCAGCATTTT. V and J are TRBV7-9 and TRBJ1-5, with 10 bases fitting TRBD1. Germline CDR1 and CDR2: SEHNR and FQNEAQ (reference sequence). The CDR3 loop spans 14 amino acids. The J segment lost 7 bases and the V segment lost 4 bases, leaving 4 bases of the junction unmatched. Filled out from reference TRBV7-9 and TRBJ1-5, the complete variable domain reads DTGVSQNPRHKITKRGQNVTFRCDPISEHNRLYWYRQTLGQGPEFLTYFQNEAQLEKSRLLSDRFSAERPKGSFSTLEIQRTEQGDSAMYLCASSSGTGEQPQHFGDGTRLSIL.

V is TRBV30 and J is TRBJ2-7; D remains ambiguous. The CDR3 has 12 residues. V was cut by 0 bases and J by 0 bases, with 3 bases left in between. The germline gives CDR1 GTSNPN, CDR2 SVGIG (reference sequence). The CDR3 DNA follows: TGTGCCTGGAGTGTTGTCTCCTACGAGCAGTACTTC. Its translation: CAWSVVSYEQYF. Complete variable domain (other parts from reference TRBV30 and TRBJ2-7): SQTIHQWPATLVQPVGSPLSLECTVEGTSNPNLYWYRQAAGRGLQLLFYSVGIGQISSEVPQNLSASRPQDRQFILSSKKLLLSDSGFYLCAWSVVSYEQYFGPGTRLTVT.

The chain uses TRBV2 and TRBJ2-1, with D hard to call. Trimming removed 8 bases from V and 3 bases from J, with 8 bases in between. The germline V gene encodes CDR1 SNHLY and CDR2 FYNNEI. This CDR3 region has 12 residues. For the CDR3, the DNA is TGTGCCAGCGGCCATAACTACAATGAGCAGTTCTTC. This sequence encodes CASGHNYNEQFF.

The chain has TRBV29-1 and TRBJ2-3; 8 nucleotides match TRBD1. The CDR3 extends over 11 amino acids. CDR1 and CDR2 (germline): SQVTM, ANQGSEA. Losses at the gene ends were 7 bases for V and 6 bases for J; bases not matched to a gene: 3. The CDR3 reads CSGGQVDTQYF. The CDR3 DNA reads TGCAGCGGGGGACAGGTTGATACGCAGTATTTT.

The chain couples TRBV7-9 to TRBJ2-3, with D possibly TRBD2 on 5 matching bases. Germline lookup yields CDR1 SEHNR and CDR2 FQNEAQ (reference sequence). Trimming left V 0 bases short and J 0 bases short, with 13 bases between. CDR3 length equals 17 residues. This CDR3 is CASSLASERTSTDTQYF. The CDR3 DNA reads TGTGCCAGCAGCTTAGCCTCCGAGCGGACTAGCACAGATACGCAGTATTTT.

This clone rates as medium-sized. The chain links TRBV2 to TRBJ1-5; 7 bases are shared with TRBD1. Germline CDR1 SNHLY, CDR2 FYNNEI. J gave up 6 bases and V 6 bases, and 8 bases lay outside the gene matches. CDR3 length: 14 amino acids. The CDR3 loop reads CASRDETGPQPQHF. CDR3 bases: TGTGCCAGCAGGGATGAGACAGGGCCTCAGCCCCAGCATTTT.

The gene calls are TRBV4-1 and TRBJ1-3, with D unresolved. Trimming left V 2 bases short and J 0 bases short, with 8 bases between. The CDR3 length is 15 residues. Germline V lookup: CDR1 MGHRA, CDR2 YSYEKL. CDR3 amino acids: CASSQPTASGNTIYF. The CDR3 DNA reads TGCGCCAGCAGCCAACCAACGGCCTCTGGAAACACCATATATTTT.

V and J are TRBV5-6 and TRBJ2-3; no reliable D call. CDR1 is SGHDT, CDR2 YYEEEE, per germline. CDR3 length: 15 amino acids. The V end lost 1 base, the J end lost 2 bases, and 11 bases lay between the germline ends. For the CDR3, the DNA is TGTGCCAGCAGCTTGAGGCCGAGGTCCACAGATACGCAGTATTTT. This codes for CASSLRPRSTDTQYF.

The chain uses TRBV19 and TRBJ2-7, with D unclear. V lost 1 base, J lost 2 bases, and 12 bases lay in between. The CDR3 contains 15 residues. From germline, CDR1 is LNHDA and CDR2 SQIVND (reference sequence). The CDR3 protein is CASSIAPGPTYEQYF. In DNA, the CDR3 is TGTGCCAGTAGTATAGCTCCGGGTCCAACCTACGAGCAGTACTTC.

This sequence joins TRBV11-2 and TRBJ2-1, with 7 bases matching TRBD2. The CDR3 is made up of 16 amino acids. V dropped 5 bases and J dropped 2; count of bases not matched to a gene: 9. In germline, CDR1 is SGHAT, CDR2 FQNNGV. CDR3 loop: CASSRGGLAAYNEQFF. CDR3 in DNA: TGTGCCAGCAGCCGTGGCGGTCTAGCGGCCTACAATGAGCAGTTCTTC.

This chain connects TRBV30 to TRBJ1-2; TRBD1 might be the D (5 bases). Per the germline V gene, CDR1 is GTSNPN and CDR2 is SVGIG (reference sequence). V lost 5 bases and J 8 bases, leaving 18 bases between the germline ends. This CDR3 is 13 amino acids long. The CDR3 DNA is TGTGCCTGGTCATTGGGGGGTACGTCCGGCTACACCTTC. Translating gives CAWSLGGTSGYTF.

The CDR3 here is CASSLLHYGYTF. The CDR3, as DNA: TGTGCCAGCAGCCTCCTACACTATGGCTACACCTTC. The J gene is TRBJ1-2, the V gene TRBV14; D is ambiguous. The CDR3 length is 12 residues. Per germline, CDR1 SGHDN and CDR2 FVKESK. Trimming stripped 4 bases from V and 3 bases from J, with 6 bases between.

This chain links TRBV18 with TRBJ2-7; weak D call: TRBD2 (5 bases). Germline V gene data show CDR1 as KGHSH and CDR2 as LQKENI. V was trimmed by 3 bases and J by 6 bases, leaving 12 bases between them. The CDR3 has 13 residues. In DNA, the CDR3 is TGTGCCAGCTCACCCCGGGTCGAGGGCGAGCAGTACTTC. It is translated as CASSPRVEGEQYF. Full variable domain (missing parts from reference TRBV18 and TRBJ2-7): NAGVMQNPRHLVRRRGQEARLRCSPMKGHSHVYWYRQLPEEGLKFMVYLQKENIIDESGMPKERFSAEFPKEGPSILRIQQVVRGDSAAYFCASSPRVEGEQYFGPGTRLTVT.

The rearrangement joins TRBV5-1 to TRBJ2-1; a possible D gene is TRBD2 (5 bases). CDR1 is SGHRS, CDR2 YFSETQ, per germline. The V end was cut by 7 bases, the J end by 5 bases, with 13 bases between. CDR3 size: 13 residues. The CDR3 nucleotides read TGCGCCAGCGCCCGGCGGGCCAACAATGAGCAGTTCTTC. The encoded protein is CASARRANNEQFF.

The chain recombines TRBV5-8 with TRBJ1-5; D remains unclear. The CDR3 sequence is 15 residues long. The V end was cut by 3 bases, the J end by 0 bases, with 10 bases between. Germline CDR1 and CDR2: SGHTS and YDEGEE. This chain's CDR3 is CASSSDYHSNQPQHF. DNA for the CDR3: TGTGCCAGCAGCTCGGACTATCATAGCAATCAGCCCCAGCATTTT.